This section outlines one T cell receptor beta chain sequence together with its context. The sample is drawn from a study of blood T cell repertoires in COVID-19. Whole-study context: There were acute and convalescent COVID-19 samples, and they came from the United States, Italy and Spain. PBMCs, B-cell-depleted T cells, or T cells were the source of the cDNA or gDNA that made up the material.

The germline V gene has CDR1 MDHEN and CDR2 SYDVKM. The ends were cut back, 3 bases at V and 1 base at J, with 21 bases in the middle. The CDR3 contains 18 residues. In the authors' methods: Nucleated cell counts were estimated from reference gene primer amplification. Data came from immunoSEQ multiplex PCR; TCRdb stores just in-frame clones and leaves some out. V and J calls and clone size are as listed in that table; D and trimming were resolved from the DNA. In the table there are approximately 66,000 clones, more than 60% of which are singletons. The sample was peripheral blood. V and J are TRBV28 and TRBJ1-1, with a possible D match to TRBD1 (6 bases). This TCR was sampled from a man aged 60 to 75 with acute or convalescent COVID-19. CDR3 nucleotide sequence: TGTGCCAGCAGTTTTAGTTCTAATGGGGGGGCGCCGAACACTGAAGCTTTCTTT. Translating gives CASSFSSNGGAPNTEAFF.